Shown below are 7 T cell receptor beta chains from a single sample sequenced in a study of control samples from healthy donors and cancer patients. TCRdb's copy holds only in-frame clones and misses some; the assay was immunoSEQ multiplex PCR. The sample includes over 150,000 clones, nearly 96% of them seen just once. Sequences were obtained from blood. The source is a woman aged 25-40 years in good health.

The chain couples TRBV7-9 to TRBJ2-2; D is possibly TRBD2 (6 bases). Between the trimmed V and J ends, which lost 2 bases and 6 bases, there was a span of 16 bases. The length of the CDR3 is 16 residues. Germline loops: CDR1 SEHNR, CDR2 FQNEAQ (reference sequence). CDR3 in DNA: TGTGCCAGCAGCTTACTTCGGGGGAGTATAGCCGGGGAGCTGTTTTTT. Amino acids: CASSLLRGSIAGELFF.

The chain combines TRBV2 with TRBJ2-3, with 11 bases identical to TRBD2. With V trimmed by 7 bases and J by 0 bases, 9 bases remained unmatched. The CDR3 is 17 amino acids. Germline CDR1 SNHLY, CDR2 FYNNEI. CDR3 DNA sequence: TGTGCCAGCATTTTAGCGGGAGGGATCACTAGCACAGATACGCAGTATTTT. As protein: CASILAGGITSTDTQYF.

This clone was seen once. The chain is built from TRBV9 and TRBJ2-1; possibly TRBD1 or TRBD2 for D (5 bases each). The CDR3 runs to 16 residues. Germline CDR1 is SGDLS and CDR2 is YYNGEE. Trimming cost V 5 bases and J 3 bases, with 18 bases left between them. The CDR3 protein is CASSGTGAVGYNEQFF. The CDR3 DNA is TGTGCCAGCAGTGGCACCGGGGCCGTGGGCTACAATGAGCAGTTCTTC.

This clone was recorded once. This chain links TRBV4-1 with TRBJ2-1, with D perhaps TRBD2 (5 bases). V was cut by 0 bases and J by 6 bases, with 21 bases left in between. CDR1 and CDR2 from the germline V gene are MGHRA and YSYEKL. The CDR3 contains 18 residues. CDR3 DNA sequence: TGCGCCAGCAGCCAAGAAGGGATCTTTTCGCTAGCTGGCAATGAGCAGTTCTTC. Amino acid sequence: CASSQEGIFSLAGNEQFF.

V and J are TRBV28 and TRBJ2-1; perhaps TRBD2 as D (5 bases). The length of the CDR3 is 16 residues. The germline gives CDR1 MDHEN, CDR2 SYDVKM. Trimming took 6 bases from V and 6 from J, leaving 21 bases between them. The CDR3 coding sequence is TGTGCCAGCAGCGCGACGGCCGGTGACGGAGGCAATGAGCAGTTCTTC. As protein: CASSATAGDGGNEQFF.

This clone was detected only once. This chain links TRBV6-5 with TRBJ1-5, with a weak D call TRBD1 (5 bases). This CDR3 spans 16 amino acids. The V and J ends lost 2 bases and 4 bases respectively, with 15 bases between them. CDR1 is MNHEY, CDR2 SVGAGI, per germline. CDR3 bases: TGTGCCAGCAGTTACAAACCCCCCTGGACAAATCAGCCCCAGCATTTT. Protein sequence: CASSYKPPWTNQPQHF.

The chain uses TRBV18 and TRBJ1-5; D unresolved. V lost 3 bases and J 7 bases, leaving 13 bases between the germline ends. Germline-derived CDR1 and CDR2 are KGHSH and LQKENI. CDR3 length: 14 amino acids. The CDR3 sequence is CASSPGSLLQPQHF. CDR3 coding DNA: TGTGCCAGCTCACCGGGATCTCTGTTACAGCCCCAGCATTTT.